Each of the 31 T cell receptor beta chains below was sequenced from the same sample in a study of T cells in women clearing cervical HPV infection. The repertoire was sequenced with immunoSEQ multiplex PCR; TCRdb's copy has only in-frame clones and lacks some. The sample's table shows about 39,000 clones. Specimen: blood buffy coat. These receptors originate from a woman between 18 and 70 years old with a cervical HPV16 infection that either progressed to CIN3+ or cleared (not recorded which).

Notes on this clone: The CDR3 goes on 3 residues after the read ends, and that part is filled in from the germline J gene. The chain combines TRBV2 with TRBJ1-2; 10 bases agree with TRBD1. CDR1 and CDR2 (germline): SNHLY, FYNNEI. The J segment lost 5 bases and the V segment lost 4 bases, leaving 1 base of the junction unmatched. The CDR3 consists of 13 residues. CDR3: CASSGDRGYGYTF. The CDR3 bases that were read are TGTGCCAGCAGTGGGGACAGGGGATATGGC.

Regarding this clone: The read finishes 3 residues shy of the CDR3 end, and the germline J gene is used to complete it. The rearrangement joins TRBV6-2 or TRBV6-3 to TRBJ1-5; no firm D call. CDR3 length equals 15 residues. Germline CDR1 is MNHEY and CDR2 is SVGEGT. V shed 7 bases and J shed 5 bases, with 18 bases lying between them. The CDR3 sequence is CASTYTAAADQPQHF. The CDR3 DNA, read in part, is TGTGCCAGCACTTATACAGCCGCCGCTGATCAGCCC.

CDR3 sequence reads: CASSAPGQGNQPYTF. The sequenced part of the CDR3 DNA is TGTGCCAGCAGTGCACCGGGACAGGGTAATCAGCCC. The chain combines TRBV6-1 with TRBJ1-2, with 9 positions matching TRBD1. The CDR3 goes on 3 residues after the read ends, and that part is filled in from the germline J gene. In germline, CDR1 is MNHNS, CDR2 SASEGT. The length of the CDR3 is 15 residues.

Of note for this clone: Read sequence stops 3 residues before the CDR3 end, and the germline J gene provides the missing end. The chain uses TRBV5-1 and TRBJ2-3, with a weak D call TRBD2 (6 bases). V shed 4 bases and J shed 1 base, with 13 bases lying between them. The CDR3 spans 15 residues. Germline V gene lookup returns CDR1 SGHRS and CDR2 YFSETQ. The sequenced part of the CDR3 DNA is TGCGCCAGCAGCCCTCTAGCGACCCGCACAGATACG. Protein sequence: CASSPLATRTDT. The whole CDR3 region reads CASSPLATRTDTQYF.

Regarding this clone: Relative to the germline gene, one junction end is altered; a read error may explain this. The read terminates 3 residues before the CDR3 end, so the remaining end is supplied by the germline J gene. This chain joins TRBV7-7 and TRBJ2-3; D tentatively fits TRBD1 or TRBD2 (5 bases each). CDR1 is SSHAT, CDR2 FNYEAQ, per germline (reference sequence). The length of the CDR3 is 14 residues. The sequenced part of the CDR3 DNA is TGTGCTAGCAGCCTCCGAGGGGTAACAGATACG. Amino acid sequence: CASSLRGVTDT. The entire CDR3 sequence reads CASSLRGVTDTQYF.

Incomplete CDR3 DNA: TGTGCCAGCTCACCACAGGGGATGAACACTGAA. Translating it yields CASSPQGMNTE. The whole CDR3 protein reads CASSPQGMNTEAFF. The chain joins TRBV18 to TRBJ1-1, with D possibly matching TRBD1 (5 bases). Sequencing ends 3 residues short of the CDR3 end; the germline J gene provides the rest. The V and J ends lost 1 base and 0 bases respectively, with 6 bases between them. This CDR3 has 14 residues. The germline CDR1 and CDR2 sequences are KGHSH and LQKENI.

Turning to this clone: The CDR3 goes on 3 residues after the read ends, and that part is filled in from the germline J gene. The rearrangement joins TRBV19 to TRBJ1-1; no reliable D call. With 5 bases removed from V and 0 bases from J, the gap between germline ends came to 13 bases. The germline gives CDR1 LNHDA, CDR2 SQIVND (reference sequence). The CDR3 sequence is 15 residues long. CDR3 DNA (partial): TGTGCCAGTAGTCCTCTGCGCGTAATGAACACTGAA. Translating it yields CASSPLRVMNTE. In full, the CDR3 is CASSPLRVMNTEAFF.

As to this clone: The CDR3 end is not reached by the read, which stops 3 residues before it; the germline J gene fills it in. The V and J genes are TRBV19 and TRBJ1-3; 7 bases are a match to TRBD1. The length of the CDR3 is 16 residues. Germline V gene data show CDR1 as LNHDA and CDR2 as SQIVND (reference sequence). Losses at the gene ends were 1 base for V and 0 bases for J; bases not matched to a gene: 3. The covered CDR3 bases are TGTGCCAGTAGTATAGGACAGGGATTCTCTGGAAACACC. Translating gives CASSIGQGFSGNT. The full CDR3 protein reads CASSIGQGFSGNTIYF.

Concerning this clone: The read falls 3 residues short of the CDR3 end, and the missing part is taken from the germline J gene. V gene TRBV19 combines with J gene TRBJ1-3, with D perhaps matching TRBD1 (5 bases). Trimming removed 3 bases at V and 4 bases at J, with 7 bases between. The CDR3 runs to 13 residues. Germline CDR1 and CDR2: LNHDA and SQIVND (reference sequence). The CDR3 sequence: CASSMGQGNTIYF. Partial CDR3 DNA: TGTGCCAGTAGTATGGGGCAGGGAAACACC.

As regards this clone: The read ends 3 residues before the CDR3 terminus; that terminus is restored from the germline J gene. The chain combines TRBV30 with TRBJ2-2; a possible D gene is TRBD2 (5 bases). Trimming stripped 3 bases from V and 8 bases from J, with 7 bases between. The CDR3 spans 11 residues. CDR1 and CDR2 from the germline V gene are GTSNPN and SVGIG (reference sequence). The sequenced part of the CDR3 DNA is TGTGCCTGGAGACGGGGTGGGGAG. Translating gives CAWRRGGE. The CDR3 in full is CAWRRGGELFF.

With regard to this clone: Coverage ceases 3 residues before the CDR3 finishes, and the germline J gene fills in the end. The rearrangement joins TRBV6-1 to TRBJ1-4, with TRBD1 matching 7 bases. The CDR3 is 12 amino acids. The V and J ends lost 4 bases and 8 bases, in that order; junction bases with no gene match: 1. Per the germline V gene, CDR1 is MNHNS and CDR2 is SASEGT. Partial CDR3 DNA: TGTGCCAGCAGTGCGGACAGGGAAAAA. It is translated as CASSADREK. The entire CDR3 protein is CASSADREKLFF.

Points on this clone: The sequenced fragment ends 3 residues before the CDR3 boundary, so the rest is inferred from the germline J gene. J is TRBJ2-3 and V is TRBV4-2, with 8 bases identical to TRBD2. Germline V gene sequence: CDR1 LGHNA, CDR2 YNFKEQ. The CDR3 is made up of 18 amino acids. V trimming: 4 bases; J trimming: 2 bases; junction bases outside the gene matches: 14. CDR3 protein: CASSRLSGGLIYTDTQYF. The CDR3 bases that were read are TGTGCCAGCAGCCGCTTAAGCGGGGGCCTGATTTACACAGATACG.

As concerns this clone: The sequenced fragment ends 3 residues before the CDR3 boundary, so the rest is inferred from the germline J gene. The chain is built from TRBV6-4 and TRBJ1-1, with 8 bases identical to TRBD1. The CDR3 has 14 amino acids. Germline V lookup: CDR1 MRHNA, CDR2 SNTAGT. J gave up 4 bases and V 2 bases, and 3 bases lay outside the gene matches. The CDR3 region is CASSDPDRGTEAFF. The CDR3 bases that were read are TGTGCCAGCAGTGACCCCGACAGGGGCACTGAA.

For this clone: The read terminates 3 residues ahead of where the CDR3 ends, so the germline J gene completes it. The chain has TRBV30 and TRBJ1-1; D is possibly TRBD1 (5 bases). Looked up from germline, CDR1 is GTSNPN and CDR2 is SVGIG (reference sequence). This CDR3 comprises 15 residues. V dropped 3 bases and J dropped 4 bases, with 18 bases sitting between them. The CDR3 protein is CAWSPSQGGRTEAFF. The CDR3 bases that were read are TGTGCCTGGAGCCCCTCTCAGGGAGGGCGCACTGAA.

The CDR3 loop is CASSPPALAGETQYF. Partial CDR3 DNA: TGTGCCAGCTCCCCTCCCGCCTTAGCGGGGGAGACC. The rearrangement links TRBV18 to TRBJ2-5; the match to TRBD2 covers 8 bases. The read gets to within 3 residues of the CDR3 end, and the germline J gene fills in the rest. With V trimmed by 6 bases and J by 5 bases, 11 bases remained unmatched. Per germline, CDR1 KGHSH and CDR2 LQKENI. The CDR3 spans 15 residues.

For this clone: The read stops 3 residues short of the end of the CDR3; the missing end is completed from the germline J gene. The chain links TRBV6-1 to TRBJ1-4; D is unresolved. Per germline, CDR1 MNHNS and CDR2 SASEGT. The CDR3 loop spans 13 amino acids. V gave up 4 bases and J gave up 3 bases, with 6 bases separating them. CDR3 in amino acids: CASSGQSNEKLFF. CDR3 bases read: TGTGCCAGCAGTGGGCAATCTAATGAAAAA.

As concerns this clone: Coverage ceases 3 residues before the CDR3 finishes, and the germline J gene fills in the end. The chain has TRBV10-3 and TRBJ2-2, with D possibly TRBD2 on 6 matching bases. Trimming removed 3 bases from V and 4 bases from J, with 12 bases in between. CDR3 size: 15 residues. CDR1 and CDR2 from the germline V gene are ENHRY and SYGVKD. The DNA read from the CDR3 is TGTGCCATCAGTGACGGTGGAGGGGTCACCGGGGAG. Translated: CAISDGGGVTGE. From start to end, the CDR3 is CAISDGGGVTGELFF.

Of note for this clone: Sequencing ends 3 residues short of the CDR3 end; the germline J gene provides the rest. This chain connects TRBV19 to TRBJ1-6; 8 bases are a match to TRBD1. With 5 bases clipped from V and 7 bases from J, the junction kept 7 bases outside the gene matches. The germline gives CDR1 LNHDA, CDR2 SQIVND (reference sequence). This CDR3 contains 15 residues. CDR3 bases read: TGTGCCAGTAGTGGCCAGGGGGCGCGAAATTCACCC. Translation: CASSGQGARNSP. The full CDR3 is CASSGQGARNSPLHF.

Regarding this clone: From the germline J gene comes the end of the CDR3, since the read stops 3 residues before it. The chain has TRBV6-2 or TRBV6-3 and TRBJ2-2; 11 positions match TRBD2. Germline V gives CDR1 MNHEY, CDR2 SVGEGT. The ends lost 7 bases at V and 7 bases at J; junction bases unmatched: 8. The CDR3 is 15 residues long. CDR3 amino acids: CASIPTSGVFGELFF. CDR3 DNA (partial): TGTGCCAGCATTCCGACTAGCGGGGTATTCGGGGAG.

With regard to this clone: The CDR3 is cut off 3 residues early in the read; its end comes from the germline J gene. The chain carries TRBV4-1 and TRBJ2-1; possible D gene TRBD1, 6 bases. Germline lookup yields CDR1 MGHRA and CDR2 YSYEKL. The CDR3 totals 16 residues. Trimming took 2 bases from V and 6 from J, leaving 17 bases between them. CDR3 residues: CASSQQQGVSTNEQFF. The part of the CDR3 DNA that was read is TGCGCCAGCAGCCAACAACAGGGTGTGAGCACCAATGAG.

Concerning this clone: The read comes to an end 3 residues before the CDR3 does, leaving the germline J gene to fill in the end. The chain uses TRBV20-1 and TRBJ2-5; D might be TRBD1 (6 bases). The germline gives CDR1 DFQATT, CDR2 SNEGSKA (reference sequence). V lost 6 bases and J lost 5, with 19 bases in between. The CDR3 runs 14 residues. The CDR3 loop reads CSAVLGAGKETQYF. The covered CDR3 bases are TGCAGTGCCGTCTTGGGGGCAGGGAAGGAGACC.

A note on this clone: The read falls 3 residues short of the CDR3 end, and the missing part is taken from the germline J gene. Other DNA sequences in the same sample also yield this CDR3. The chain is built from TRBV7-2 and TRBJ1-4; tentative D call: TRBD1 (5 bases). V lost 3 bases and J lost 7, with 15 bases in between. Germline assignment: CDR1 SGHTA and CDR2 FQGNSA. The CDR3 spans 15 residues. The DNA read from the CDR3 is TGTGCCAGCAGCTTTCTCGCCAGGGTGGGTGAAAAA. The encoded protein is CASSFLARVGEK. The full CDR3 protein reads CASSFLARVGEKLFF.

A remark on this clone: The CDR3 is cut off 3 residues early in the read; its end comes from the germline J gene. This chain uses TRBV29-1 with TRBJ1-2, with 7 bases lining up with TRBD1. Per the germline V gene, CDR1 is SQVTM and CDR2 is ANQGSEA. CDR3 length equals 14 residues. The DNA read from the CDR3 is TGCAGCCTATCCCCCCCGCCAGGCGGGACAGAC. Translating it yields CSLSPPPGGTD. The entire CDR3 is CSLSPPPGGTDYTF.

About this clone itself: The read ends 3 residues before the CDR3 terminus; that terminus is restored from the germline J gene. The chain has TRBV19 and TRBJ2-3, with a weak D call TRBD1 (5 bases). V shed 2 bases and J shed 0 bases, with 9 bases lying between them. From germline, CDR1 is LNHDA and CDR2 SQIVND (reference sequence). CDR3 length: 15 residues. The CDR3 is CASSIQQASTDTQYF. CDR3 DNA, as far as it was read: TGTGCCAGTAGTATACAACAGGCTAGCACAGATACG.

Comments on this clone: The read terminates 3 residues before the CDR3 end, so the remaining end is supplied by the germline J gene. V gene TRBV5-4 combines with J gene TRBJ2-2, with D perhaps TRBD1 (5 bases). The V gene's germline CDR1 is SGHNT and CDR2 YYREEE (reference sequence). The V end lost 2 bases, the J end lost 4 bases, and 9 bases lay between the germline ends. The CDR3 spans 14 residues. The CDR3 sequence is CASSLPGITGELFF. The CDR3 DNA, read in part, is TGTGCCAGCAGCTTACCAGGGATCACCGGGGAG.

By frequency, this clone registers medium-sized. Read sequence stops 3 residues before the CDR3 end, and the germline J gene provides the missing end. This rearrangement joins TRBV18 to TRBJ2-4, with TRBD1 identical over 10 bases. The CDR3 extends over 14 amino acids. Trimming took 4 bases from V and 6 from J; bases not matched to a gene: 3. Germline V gene data show CDR1 as KGHSH and CDR2 as LQKENI. The CDR3 sequence: CASSRGDRGNIQYF. The part of the CDR3 DNA that was read is TGTGCCAGCTCACGCGGGGACAGGGGAAACATT.

Points on this clone: The CDR3 extends 3 residues past the end of the read, so its final part is completed from the germline J gene. The rearrangement uses TRBV11-2 and TRBJ2-2; a weak D match, TRBD2 (6 bases). There are 15 residues in the CDR3. The V gene's germline CDR1 is SGHAT and CDR2 FQNNGV. Trimming pared 1 base from V and 4 bases from J, leaving 10 bases between. The CDR3 region is CASSLVGGGTGELFF. The part of the CDR3 DNA that was read is TGTGCCAGCAGCTTAGTCGGGGGTGGCACCGGGGAG.

Details on this clone: From the germline J gene comes the end of the CDR3, since the read stops 3 residues before it. The chain links TRBV2 to TRBJ1-2; TRBD1 matches 8 bases. Germline V gene data show CDR1 as SNHLY and CDR2 as FYNNEI. CDR3 length: 14 residues. CDR3 in amino acids: CASSESGQGGGYTF. Partial CDR3 DNA: TGTGCCAGCAGTGAAAGTGGACAGGGAGGGGGC.

Concerning this clone itself: The read halts 3 residues ahead of the CDR3 end, with the missing end drawn from the germline J gene. The V call is TRBV10-2, the J call TRBJ2-1; 11 bases fit TRBD2. Germline trimming cut 8 bases from V and 7 bases from J; bases unmatched to any gene: 4. Looked up from germline, CDR1 is WSHSY and CDR2 is SAAADI. This CDR3 spans 13 amino acids. CDR3 bases read: TGCGCCAGCGGTAGCGGGGGGGCAAATGAG. It codes for CASGSGGANE. The whole CDR3 protein is CASGSGGANEQFF.

Of note for this clone: The CDR3 goes on 3 residues after the read ends, and that part is filled in from the germline J gene. The rearrangement uses TRBV14 and TRBJ1-2; 7 positions match TRBD1. Germline-derived CDR1 and CDR2 are SGHDN and FVKESK. The trim removed 4 bases at V and 6 bases at J, leaving 5 bases unmatched. The CDR3 totals 13 residues. This CDR3 is CASSPRQGDGYTF. The sequenced part of the CDR3 DNA is TGTGCCAGCAGCCCACGACAGGGAGATGGC. Drawing the rest from reference TRBV14 and TRBJ1-2, the complete variable domain is EAGVTQFPSHSVIEKGQTVTLRCDPISGHDNLYWYRRVMGKEIKFLLHFVKESKQDESGMPNNRFLAERTGGTYSTLKVQPAELEDSGVYFCASSPRQGDGYTFGSGTRLTVV.

With respect to this clone: The read ends 3 residues shy of where the CDR3 ends; the end is completed using the germline J gene. The chain uses TRBV5-4 and TRBJ2-3, with 7 bases aligning to TRBD1. V shed 4 bases and J 6 bases; nucleotides not matched to a gene: 8. This CDR3 is 14 amino acids long. Germline-derived CDR1 and CDR2 are SGHNT and YYREEE (reference sequence). This CDR3 is CASSPRQGSDTQYF. The covered CDR3 bases are TGTGCCAGCAGCCCTCGACAGGGTTCGGATACG.